The present entry profiles one T cell receptor beta chain with its context. The antigen is not known. This specimen belongs to a study of CD8+ T cells in alopecia areata. Overall study: Tofacitinib therapy lasting 6 to 18 months was followed by 6 months off drug.

RNA extraction and reverse transcription yielded cDNA as sequencing template. TCRdb keeps only in-frame clones here, not all; method: immunoSEQ multiplex PCR. The table records 150,000 to 200,000 clones, roughly 60% of them present only once. Treatment denoted: oral pan-JAK inhibitor, 5-10 mg twice daily. Whole-study results and caveats: Affected lesional scalp, above all in alopecia totalis/universalis, was more clonal than normal scalp. It was observed that many expanded lesional clones persisted in scalp and blood during tofacitinib.

Sequenced material: CD4+ T cells sorted from blood, taken at week 24, from a patient treated with tofacitinib. The source of this sequence is a human donor with alopecia areata.

The DNA for the CDR3 is TGCAGCGTTGAAAGAGTTGCTGAAGCTTTCTTT. It translates to CSVERVAEAFF. V is TRBV29-1 and J is TRBJ1-1; D remains ambiguous. This CDR3 is built from 11 residues. Trimming removed 2 bases at V and 6 bases at J, with 7 bases between. Germline-derived CDR1 and CDR2 are SQVTM and ANQGSEA.